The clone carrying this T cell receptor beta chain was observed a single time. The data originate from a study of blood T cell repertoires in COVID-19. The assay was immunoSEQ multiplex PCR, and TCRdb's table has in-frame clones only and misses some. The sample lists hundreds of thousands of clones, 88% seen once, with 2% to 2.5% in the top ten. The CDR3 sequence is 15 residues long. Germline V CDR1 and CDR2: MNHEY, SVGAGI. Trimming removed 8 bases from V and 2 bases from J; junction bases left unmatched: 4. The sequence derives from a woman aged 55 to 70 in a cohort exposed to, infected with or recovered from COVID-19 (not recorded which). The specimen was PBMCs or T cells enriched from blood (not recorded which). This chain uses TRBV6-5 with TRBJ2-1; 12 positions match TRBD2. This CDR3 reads CASWGLAGPYNEQFF. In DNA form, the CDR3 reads TGTGCCAGCTGGGGACTAGCGGGCCCCTACAATGAGCAGTTCTTC.